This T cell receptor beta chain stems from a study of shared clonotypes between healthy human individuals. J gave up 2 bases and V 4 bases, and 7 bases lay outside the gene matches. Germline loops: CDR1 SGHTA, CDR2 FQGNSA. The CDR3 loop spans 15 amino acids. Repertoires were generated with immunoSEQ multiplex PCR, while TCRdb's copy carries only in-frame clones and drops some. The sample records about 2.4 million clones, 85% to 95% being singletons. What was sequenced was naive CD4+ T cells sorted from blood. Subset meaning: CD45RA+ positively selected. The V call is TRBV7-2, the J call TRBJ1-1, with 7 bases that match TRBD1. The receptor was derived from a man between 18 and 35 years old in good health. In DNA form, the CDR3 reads TGTGCCAGCAGCTCAATTACAGGGGTAAACACTGAAGCTTTCTTT. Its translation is CASSSITGVNTEAFF.